The present TCR beta chain was sequenced within a study of OX40 agonist ivuxolimab in advanced cancers. Background on the whole study: The costimulatory receptor OX40 (CD134) was targeted by ivuxolimab, a fully human IgG2 agonistic monoclonal antibody. Intravenous ivuxolimab was administered to patients every 2 weeks at six dose levels: 0.01, 0.1, 0.3, 1.5, 3 and 10 mg/kg. Among the roughly 52 dose-escalation patients, around 19 had hepatocellular carcinoma, roughly 15 melanoma, 9 renal cell carcinoma and 9 head and neck cancer. The dose-escalation cohort was about 87% male with a mean age of roughly 60 years, ranging from roughly 20 to 80. Patients were allowed to have had prior anti-PD-1, anti-PD-L1 or anti-CTLA-4 therapy, and around 41% of the dose-escalation patients had previously received checkpoint inhibitors. Three dose-escalation patients achieved partial responses, one with hepatocellular carcinoma and two with cutaneous melanoma. Peripheral TCRbeta sequencing was intended to test whether TCR sequence diversity was altered and clonal T-cell expansion was caused by ivuxolimab. The paper describes the monotherapy dose-escalation part (N ≈ 52 patients) of the phase I trial of ivuxolimab.

From the germline V gene (reference sequence), CDR1 is MNHEY and CDR2 is SMNVEV. V sheds 2 bases and J sheds 7 bases, leaving 11 bases between their ends. Including the terminal cysteine and phenylalanine, the CDR3 comprises 14 residues. CDR3 DNA only is kept here, 42 bases in frame from base 1. Overall study outcomes, separate from this receptor: At doses of 0.1 to 3.0 mg/kg, clonal expansion of both CD4+ and CD8+ T cells in blood was seen between baseline and week 6. The antigen specificity of the peripheral T cells that underwent clonal expansion was not determined. On average, CD8+ T cells showed more expanded clones than CD4+ T cells after ivuxolimab. Low levels of normalized T-cell clonal expansion were also shown by some nonresponding patients. In partial responders in the 0.1-3.0 mg/kg groups, normalized peripheral clonal expansion was found to be among the lowest, especially among CD8+ T cells.

Genomic DNA was extracted from sorted cells for sequencing of the TCRbeta CDR3 region. The immunoSEQ Assay was used to sequence the TCRbeta CDR3 regions. TCRdb retrieved this table from immuneACCESS and kept in-frame rearrangements only. Not all clones are present; in checked studies, unresolved V genes account for under half, and no reason is known for the remainder. The sample table records about 52,000 clones; around 93% of these occur just once. Clones ranked in the top ten supply over 20% of the sample. The trial excluded patients who had a history of autoimmune disease or were on systemic immunosuppression. Peripheral blood for TCR sequencing was drawn from every dose cohort at baseline, at cycle 4 day 1 and at cycle 7 day 1. The samples were drawn from a first-in-human, open-label, multicenter phase I dose-escalation trial of ivuxolimab. Adults with locally advanced or metastatic head and neck squamous cell, hepatocellular, melanoma or renal cell carcinoma were enrolled in the trial. CD4+ and CD8+ T cells were sorted separately from peripheral blood before TCR sequencing.

As to this clone: No cognate antigen has been identified for it. Base qualities are not provided; no much larger clone lies one nucleotide away.

This receptor was taken from an adult with an advanced solid tumor such as melanoma, head and neck, liver or kidney cancer. The sequence links TRBV27 to TRBJ2-2; the best D guess is TRBD2, with 5 bases matching. The sequenced sample was CD4+ or CD8+ T cells sorted from blood, obtained in a trial of the OX40 agonist ivuxolimab. The DNA sequence follows: TGTGCCAGCAGTTTAAAACCCCGGGGCGGGGAGCTGTTTTTT. It encodes CASSLKPRGGELFF.